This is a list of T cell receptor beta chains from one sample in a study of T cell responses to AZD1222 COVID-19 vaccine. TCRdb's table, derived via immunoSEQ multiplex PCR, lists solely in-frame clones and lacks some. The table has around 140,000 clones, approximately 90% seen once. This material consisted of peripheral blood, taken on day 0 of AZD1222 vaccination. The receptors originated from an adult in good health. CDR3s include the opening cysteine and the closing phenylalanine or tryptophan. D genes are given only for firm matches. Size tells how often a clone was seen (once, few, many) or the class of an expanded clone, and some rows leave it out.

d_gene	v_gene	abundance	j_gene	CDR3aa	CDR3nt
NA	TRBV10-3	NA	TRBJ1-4	CAISDEVALFF	TGTGCCATCAGTGATGAGGTGGCACTGTTTTTT
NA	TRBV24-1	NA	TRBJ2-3	CATSEKTRRTDTQYF	TGTGCCACCAGTGAGAAGACCCGACGCACAGATACGCAGTATTTT
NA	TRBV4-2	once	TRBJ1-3	CASSLRQEGNTIYF	TGTGCCAGCAGCCTCAGACAGGAGGGAAACACCATATATTTT
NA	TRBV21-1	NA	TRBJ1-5	CASSTFGPGGNQPQHF	TGTGCCAGCAGCACGTTTGGACCAGGGGGGAATCAGCCCCAGCATTTT
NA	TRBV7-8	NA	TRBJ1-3	CASSLVLGPANTIYF	TGTGCCAGCAGCTTAGTGTTGGGACCGGCAAACACCATATATTTT
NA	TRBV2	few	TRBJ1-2	CASGSYGYTF	TGTGCCAGCGGATCCTATGGCTACACCTTC
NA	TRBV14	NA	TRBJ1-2	CASSQGVGDYGYTF	TGTGCCAGCAGCCAAGGAGTAGGGGACTATGGCTACACCTTC
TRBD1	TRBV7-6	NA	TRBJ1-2	CASSQDRGYGYTF	TGTGCCAGCAGCCAGGACAGGGGCTATGGCTACACCTTC
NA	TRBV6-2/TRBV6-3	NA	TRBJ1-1	CASSPRKGRMNTEAFF	TGTGCCAGCAGTCCCCGGAAGGGACGGATGAACACTGAAGCTTTCTTT
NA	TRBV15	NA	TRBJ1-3	CATSRGGEENTIYF	TGTGCCACCAGCAGAGGAGGGGAAGAAAACACCATATATTTT
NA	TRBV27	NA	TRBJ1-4	CASRLLQVTTNEKLFF	TGTGCCAGCAGATTATTACAGGTAACAACTAATGAAAAACTGTTTTTT
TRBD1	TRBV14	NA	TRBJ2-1	CASSQQGQGISYNEQFF	TGTGCCAGCAGCCAACAAGGACAGGGAATCTCCTACAATGAGCAGTTCTTC
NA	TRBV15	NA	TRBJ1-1	CATSTTVPLNTEAFF	TGTGCCACCAGCACGACAGTCCCCTTGAACACTGAAGCTTTCTTT
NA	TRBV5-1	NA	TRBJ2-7	CASTSSGLSSYEQYF	TGCGCCAGCACCTCTTCCGGGCTTAGCTCCTACGAGCAGTACTTC
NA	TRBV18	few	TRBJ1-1	CASSPVSAGNTEAFF	TGTGCCAGCTCACCTGTGTCAGCAGGGAACACTGAAGCTTTCTTT
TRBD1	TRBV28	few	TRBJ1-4	CASSDRGRREEKLFF	TGTGCCAGCAGCGACAGGGGACGAAGGGAGGAAAAACTGTTTTTT
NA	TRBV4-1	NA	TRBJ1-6	CASSQETPSPLHF	TGCGCCAGCAGCCAAGAGACTCCCTCACCCCTCCACTTT
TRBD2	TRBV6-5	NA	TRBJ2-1	CASSYTTAAGGDEQFF	TGTGCCAGCAGTTACACAACAGCGGCGGGGGGCGATGAGCAGTTCTTC
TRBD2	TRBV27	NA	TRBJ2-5	CASNLAGGGETQYF	TGTGCCAGCAATTTAGCGGGAGGTGGGGAGACCCAGTACTTC
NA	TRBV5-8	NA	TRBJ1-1	CASSLTGRAFF	TGTGCCAGCAGCTTGACAGGGCGAGCTTTCTTT
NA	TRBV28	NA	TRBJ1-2	CASSPPGNYGYTF	TGTGCCAGCAGTCCCCCGGGGAACTATGGCTACACCTTC
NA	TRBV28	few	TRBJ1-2	CAIPGTGANYGYTF	TGTGCCATCCCTGGGACTGGAGCTAACTATGGCTACACCTTC
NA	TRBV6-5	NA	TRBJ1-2	CASSPGNYGYTF	TGTGCCAGCAGTCCGGGGAACTATGGCTACACCTTC
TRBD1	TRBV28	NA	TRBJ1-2	CASSLDRVNGYTF	TGTGCCAGCAGTCTTGACAGGGTAAATGGCTACACCTTC
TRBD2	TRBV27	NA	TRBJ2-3	CATLAGVWSDTQYF	TGTGCCACTCTAGCGGGAGTATGGTCAGATACGCAGTATTTT
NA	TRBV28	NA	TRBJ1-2	CASSQTGKGYGYTF	TGTGCCAGCAGCCAGACCGGGAAAGGATATGGCTACACCTTC
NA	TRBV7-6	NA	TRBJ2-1	CASSLGFLQFF	TGTGCCAGCAGCTTAGGATTTTTGCAGTTCTTC
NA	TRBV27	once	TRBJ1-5	CASSFSKGVQPQHF	TGTGCCAGCAGTTTTTCCAAGGGGGTTCAGCCCCAGCATTTT
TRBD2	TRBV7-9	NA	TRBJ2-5	CASGRARETQYF	TGTGCCAGTGGGAGGGCCCGGGAGACCCAGTACTTC
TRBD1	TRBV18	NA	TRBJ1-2	CASSPVLTGAAGARGYTF	TGTGCCAGCTCACCTGTCCTAACAGGGGCCGCTGGGGCCCGAGGCTACACCTTC
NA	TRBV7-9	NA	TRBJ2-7	CASSFFLRELSEQYF	TGTGCCAGCAGCTTTTTCCTCCGGGAGTTGAGCGAGCAGTACTTC
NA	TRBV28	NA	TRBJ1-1	CATQSPGKNTEAFF	TGTGCCACCCAAAGCCCAGGCAAGAACACTGAAGCTTTCTTT